The source of this T cell receptor beta chain is a study of blood T cell repertoires in COVID-19. Looking at the study overall: Some COVID-19 samples were acute and others convalescent; all came from the United States, Italy and Spain. Sources were T cells, B-cell-depleted T cells, or PBMCs; the material itself was cDNA or gDNA.

V was shortened by 9 bases and J by 4 bases, with 9 bases between the two germline ends. This CDR3 is built from 11 residues. Germline V lookup: CDR1 SEHNR, CDR2 FQNEAQ (reference sequence). As handled by the study authors: Estimation of nucleated cell counts relied on the amplification of reference gene primers. Clones were sequenced by immunoSEQ multiplex PCR, and TCRdb holds only the in-frame ones, with some missing. V and J calls and clone size are those listed in that table; D and trimming were worked out from the DNA. The table includes over 200,000 clones, about nine tenths detected once. This receptor was obtained from a woman in her thirties or forties with acute or convalescent COVID-19. The sample comprised peripheral blood. The chain recombines TRBV7-9 with TRBJ1-2; the D is unclear. Written as DNA, the CDR3 is TGTGCCAGTGCGGGCACCTATGGCTACACCTTC. Translated, it gives CASAGTYGYTF.